This T cell receptor beta chain was captured by sequencing in a study of OX40 agonist ivuxolimab in advanced cancers. The protocol was immunoSEQ multiplex PCR, while the TCRdb copy is restricted to in-frame clones and leaves out a portion. This sample has tens of thousands of clones, with roughly 80% found just once. The CDR3 totals 16 residues. J gave up 0 bases and V 4 bases, and 4 bases lay outside the gene matches. From germline, CDR1 is SGHNT and CDR2 YYREEE (reference sequence). This TCR came from an adult with an advanced solid tumor such as melanoma, head and neck, liver or kidney cancer. This specimen consisted of CD4+ or CD8+ T cells sorted from blood, obtained in a trial of the OX40 agonist ivuxolimab. V gene TRBV5-4 combines with J gene TRBJ2-2; TRBD2 matches 9 bases. The CDR3 DNA follows: TGTGCCAGCAGCCCAGCGGGGGGAGCGAACACCGGGGAGCTGTTTTTT. The encoded protein is CASSPAGGANTGELFF.